This TCR beta chain is from a study of PD-L1 blockade in urothelial cancer. The overall study: Males with urothelial cancer arising in the bladder constituted about 90% of the roughly 30 patients.

Noted time point: pretreatment peripheral blood. Profiling relied on immunoSEQ multiplex PCR, and the TCRdb table lists in-frame clones only, not all of them. The repertoire holds around 130,000 clones, with 84% as singletons. This clone occurred once. Trimming took 2 bases from V and 4 from J, leaving 11 bases between them. In germline, CDR1 is MNHNS, CDR2 SASEGT. This CDR3 has 14 amino acids. The chain joins TRBV6-1 to TRBJ2-5, with D maybe TRBD2 (6 bases). This specimen was PBMCs, taken around atezolizumab (anti-PD-L1) treatment. This clonotype was obtained from a man aged 50 to 59 with urothelial cancer. The CDR3 sequence: CASSERSGVETQYF. The DNA of the CDR3 is TGTGCCAGCAGTGAAAGATCGGGGGTAGAGACCCAGTACTTC.